Listed here is a single T cell receptor (beta chain). Its antigen is currently unknown. Previously described methods and listed TCR primers produced bulk TCR libraries. MiXCR, run by TCRdb on the PCR reads, gives a single entry per CDR3 protein. The repertoire holds 350,000 or so distinct CDR3 sequences, 20% to 25% seen once, with 0.7% to 0.9% in the top ten. These data come from a study of molecular identifiers for immune sequencing clone quantification. Study at large: Naive CD8 cell RNA, from roughly 21,000 or 96,000 cells, was split five ways in replicates, with four sequenced. Findings and limits, study-wide: Over 99% of effector molecules, but under 1% in naive cells, were held by clones with more than 20 RNA copies.

Germline values: CDR1 SNHLY, CDR2 FYNNEI. J was trimmed by 7 bases and V by 6 bases; bases with no gene match: 10. The CDR3 contains 15 residues. V is TRBV2 and J is TRBJ1-5, with 9 bases that match TRBD1. The sequence derives from a human donor in good health. Some libraries in this study had Jurkat cell RNA spiked in. Sequencing input: naive CD8+ T cells from blood, with Jurkat cell RNA spiked in. Noted subset: FACS-sorted CD8+CD4-CCR7+CD45RA+ naive T cells. The CDR3 sequence is CASSLTDRGGQPQHF. The CDR3 DNA is TGTGCCAGCAGCCTAACGGACAGGGGCGGACAGCCCCAGCATTTT. Full variable domain (outside the CDR3, taken from reference TRBV2 and TRBJ1-5): EPEVTQTPSHQVTQMGQEVILRCVPISNHLYFYWYRQILGQKVEFLVSFYNNEISEKSEIFDDQFSVERPDGSNFTLKIRSTKLEDSAMYFCASSLTDRGGQPQHFGDGTRLSIL.